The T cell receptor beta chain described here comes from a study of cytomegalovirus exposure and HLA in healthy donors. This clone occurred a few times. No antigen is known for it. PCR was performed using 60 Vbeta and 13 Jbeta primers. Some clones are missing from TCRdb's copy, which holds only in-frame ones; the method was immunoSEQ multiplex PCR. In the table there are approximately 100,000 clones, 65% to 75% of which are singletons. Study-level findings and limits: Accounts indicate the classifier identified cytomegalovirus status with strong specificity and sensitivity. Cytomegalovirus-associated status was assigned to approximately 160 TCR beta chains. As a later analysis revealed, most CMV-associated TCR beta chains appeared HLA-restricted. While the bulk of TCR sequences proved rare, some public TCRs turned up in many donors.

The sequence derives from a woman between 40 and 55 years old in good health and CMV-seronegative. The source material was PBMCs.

The CDR3 reads CASSGKSEQFF. The CDR3 nucleotides are TGTGCCAGTTCAGGGAAGTCGGAGCAGTTCTTC. The chain employs TRBV2 and TRBJ2-1; D might be TRBD1 (5 bases). Germline assignment: CDR1 SNHLY and CDR2 FYNNEI. V dropped 9 bases and J dropped 10 bases, with 13 bases sitting between them. The CDR3 covers 11 residues.